Each of the 16 T cell receptor beta chains below was sequenced from the same sample in a study of radiation and T cells in renal cell carcinoma. Sequencing used immunoSEQ multiplex PCR; TCRdb keeps in-frame clones, though not all of them. The data contain approximately 110,000 clones, approximately 80% of them singletons. Specified time point: baseline pretreatment blood. The treatment was: 15 Gy SBRT to primary tumor, nephrectomy 4 weeks later. Here the sequenced sample was blood, taken from a patient whose treatment included radiotherapy and nephrectomy. The receptors stem from a woman aged 60-70 years with renal cell carcinoma.

The genes are TRBV19 and TRBJ1-2; 7 nucleotides match TRBD1. After removal of 3 bases from V and 8 bases from J, the junction contained 12 bases not matched to a gene. Germline CDR1 LNHDA, CDR2 SQIVND (reference sequence). This CDR3 has 15 amino acids. CDR3 sequence (DNA): TGTGCCAGTAGTATCACCCCTGGACAGGCGGGGGGCTACACCTTC. Translated: CASSITPGQAGGYTF.

This chain links TRBV7-9 with TRBJ2-1, with D perhaps TRBD2 (6 bases). Trimming stripped 2 bases from V and 5 bases from J, with 13 bases between. CDR1 and CDR2 (germline): SEHNR, FQNEAQ (reference sequence). This CDR3 region has 15 residues. CDR3 coding DNA: TGTGCCAGCAGCTTAACGCCGGGACTTAACAATGAGCAGTTCTTC. Protein: CASSLTPGLNNEQFF.

There are many counts of this clone. The chain has TRBV19 and TRBJ1-1, with a weak D call TRBD1 (5 bases). The CDR3 contains 13 residues. Trimming left V 5 bases short and J 9 bases short, with 16 bases between. Germline CDR1 is LNHDA and CDR2 is SQIVND (reference sequence). The DNA of the CDR3 is TGTGCCAGTAGTTCCCAATACAGGACTCAAGCTTTCTTT. Translated: CASSSQYRTQAFF.

This chain links TRBV6-5 with TRBJ1-2, with a weak D call TRBD1 (6 bases). Trimming shortened V by 6 bases and J by 7 bases, and 18 bases separated the two germline ends. CDR1 and CDR2 from the germline V gene are MNHEY and SVGAGI. CDR3 length: 14 residues. In DNA form, the CDR3 reads TGTGCCAGCAGCCTTACAGGGAGCCTTCTTGGCTACACCTTC. This sequence encodes CASSLTGSLLGYTF.

The chain is built from TRBV7-3 and TRBJ1-1; D might be TRBD1 (6 bases). Germline CDR1 is SGHTA and CDR2 is FQGTGA. The CDR3 is 13 residues long. The V end was cut by 5 bases, the J end by 1 base, with 8 bases between. CDR3: CASSGGGNTEAFF. The CDR3 region has the DNA TGTGCCAGCAGCGGAGGGGGGAACACTGAAGCTTTCTTT.

In the case of this clone: This CDR3 is also generated by other DNA sequences in the sample. The CDR3 protein is CATSRGGGTYEQYF. CDR3 bases: TGTGCCACCAGCAGAGGTGGGGGGACCTACGAGCAGTACTTC. The chain joins TRBV15 to TRBJ2-7; D is possibly TRBD2 (6 bases). In germline, CDR1 is LNHNV, CDR2 YYDKDF (reference sequence). The CDR3 length is 14 residues. With 1 base removed from V and 2 bases from J, the gap between germline ends came to 9 bases. The entire variable domain, with the rest obtained from reference TRBV15 and TRBJ2-7, is as follows: DAMVIQNPRYQVTQFGKPVTLSCSQTLNHNVMYWYQQKSSQAPKLLFHYYDKDFNNEADTPDNFQSRRPNTSFCFLDIRSPGLGDTAMYLCATSRGGGTYEQYFGPGTRLTVT.

The chain has TRBV14 and TRBJ2-3, with 11 bases lining up with TRBD1. Looked up from germline, CDR1 is SGHDN and CDR2 is FVKESK. The CDR3 consists of 15 residues. The V segment lost 4 bases and the J segment 5 bases; nucleotides outside the gene matches: 5. The CDR3 region has the DNA TGTGCCAGCAGCCCGCGGACAGGGGGCTTAGATACGCAGTATTTT. This translates into CASSPRTGGLDTQYF. Together with reference TRBV14 and TRBJ2-3, the CDR3 gives the full variable domain: EAGVTQFPSHSVIEKGQTVTLRCDPISGHDNLYWYRRVMGKEIKFLLHFVKESKQDESGMPNNRFLAERTGGTYSTLKVQPAELEDSGVYFCASSPRTGGLDTQYFGPGTRLTVL.

The genes are TRBV6-4 and TRBJ2-1, with 12 bases matching TRBD2. V trimming: 3 bases; J trimming: 2 bases; junction bases outside the gene matches: 8. In germline, CDR1 is MRHNA, CDR2 SNTAGT. This CDR3 contains 18 residues. The CDR3: CASSEDSASGGAYNEQFF. DNA for the CDR3: TGTGCCAGCAGTGAAGATTCGGCTAGCGGGGGGGCCTACAATGAGCAGTTCTTC.

J is TRBJ1-1 and V is TRBV18; D unresolved. The CDR3 is 13 residues long. The germline V and J ends were trimmed by 3 bases and 8 bases, with 13 bases remaining between them. CDR1 KGHSH and CDR2 LQKENI come from the germline V gene. CDR3 bases: TGTGCCAGCTCACCGTCCCAGGAGTTAGAAGCTTTCTTT. Protein: CASSPSQELEAFF.

This clone was found a few times. The J gene is TRBJ1-2, the V gene TRBV7-2; D is ambiguous. The CDR3 extends over 13 amino acids. CDR1 is SGHTA and CDR2 is FQGNSA in the germline V gene. V lost 5 bases to trimming and J lost 6 bases, with 13 bases between them. CDR3 loop: CASSLRYKDGYTF. In nucleotides, the CDR3 is TGTGCCAGCAGCCTCAGGTATAAGGATGGCTACACCTTC.

This clone has more than one count but fewer than ten. V usage is TRBV25-1 and J usage is TRBJ2-1; tentatively, D is TRBD1 (6 bases). The V and J ends lost 4 bases and 0 bases respectively, with 10 bases between them. CDR3 length: 15 residues. CDR1 is MGHDK and CDR2 is SYGVNS in the germline V gene. CDR3 amino acids: CASSGTGSSYNEQFF. The CDR3 DNA sequence: TGTGCCAGCAGTGGCACAGGGAGCTCCTACAATGAGCAGTTCTTC.

This rearrangement joins TRBV7-3 to TRBJ2-1; 11 bases line up with TRBD1. The trim removed 1 base at V and 6 bases at J, leaving 2 bases unmatched. The CDR3 is 15 residues long. CDR1 is SGHTA and CDR2 is FQGTGA in the germline V gene. The CDR3 here is CASSLKGTGGNEQFF. The CDR3 nucleotides read TGTGCCAGCAGCTTAAAGGGGACAGGGGGCAATGAGCAGTTCTTC. The entire variable domain, with the rest obtained from reference TRBV7-3 and TRBJ2-1, is as follows: GAGVSQTPSNKVTEKGKYVELRCDPISGHTALYWYRQSLGQGPEFLIYFQGTGAADDSGLPNDRFFAVRPEGSVSTLKIQRTERGDSAVYLCASSLKGTGGNEQFFGPGTRLTVL.

The chain combines TRBV5-1 with TRBJ2-3; D possibly uses TRBD1 or TRBD2 (7 bases each). The germline V gene has CDR1 SGHRS and CDR2 YFSETQ. CDR3 length equals 15 residues. V was cut by 7 bases and J by 6 bases, with 21 bases left in between. This chain's CDR3 is CASRSGGGGQDTQYF. In DNA, the CDR3 is TGCGCCAGCCGTTCAGGGGGGGGCGGGCAGGATACGCAGTATTTT.

The CDR3, as DNA: TGTGCCAGCAGTTACGGGGGGACTAGCTACATTCAGTACTTC. Its translation is CASSYGGTSYIQYF. V gene TRBV6-5 combines with J gene TRBJ2-4, with 9 bases fitting TRBD2. CDR3 length equals 14 residues. Per the germline V gene, CDR1 is MNHEY and CDR2 is SVGAGI. The junction had 4 bases not matched to a gene; V was cut back by 2 bases and J by 8 bases.

This clone was found once. The chain has TRBV5-5 and TRBJ1-1; D unclear. The germline gives CDR1 SGHKS, CDR2 YYEKEE (reference sequence). The V and J ends lost 3 bases and 5 bases respectively, with 17 bases between them. The CDR3 runs 15 residues. CDR3 in DNA: TGTGCCAGCAGCTCCACCGGGGATTCGGTTACTGAAGCTTTCTTT. Translating it yields CASSSTGDSVTEAFF.

The chain uses TRBV4-2 and TRBJ2-2; no definite D call. From germline, CDR1 is LGHNA and CDR2 YNFKEQ. Trimming left V 2 bases short and J 0 bases short, with 7 bases between. The CDR3 has 15 amino acids. In nucleotides, the CDR3 is TGTGCCAGCAGCCAAAGGTTGGCGAACACCGGGGAGCTGTTTTTT. It yields the protein CASSQRLANTGELFF.